The 19 T cell receptor beta chains presented below share a single source sample, sequenced in a study of beta chain features in type 1 diabetes. As every portion of the isolated RNA was reverse transcribed, the sequencing read expressed TCRB transcripts. Using immunoSEQ multiplex PCR, the repertoire was profiled, and TCRdb retains in-frame clones only, with some absent. Of over 500,000 clones listed, roughly 15% were seen once; the top ten hold approximately 0.087%. Sequencing used naive CD4+ T cells from blood. These receptors were obtained from a man aged 18 to 30 in good health.

The V gene is TRBV4-2, the J gene TRBJ2-5, with D hard to call. The J call is uncertain, as TRBJ2-7 better fits the DNA end. Germline CDR1 LGHNA, CDR2 YNFKEQ. The CDR3 runs 14 residues. The CDR3 DNA sequence: TGTGCCAGCAGCCAAGCACCCAGCTCCTACGAGCAGTACTTC. As protein: CASSQAPSSYEQYF.

The chain couples TRBV9 to TRBJ2-1, with 13 positions matching TRBD2. CDR3 length: 19 amino acids. V was clipped by 4 bases and J by 0 bases; unmatched bases: 10. CDR1 and CDR2 from the germline V gene are SGDLS and YYNGEE. The CDR3 nucleotides are TGTGCCAGCAGCACAACCGGGACTAGCGGGATCCTCTCCTACAATGAGCAGTTCTTC. It is translated as CASSTTGTSGILSYNEQFF.

The chain joins TRBV2 to TRBJ2-7; 7 bases align to TRBD2. This CDR3 is 13 amino acids long. The germline gives CDR1 SNHLY, CDR2 FYNNEI. J was trimmed by 3 bases and V by 4 bases; bases with no gene match: 3. CDR3 nucleotides: TGTGCCAGCAGTGTTGGGAGGGGCTACGAGCAGTACTTC. Translated: CASSVGRGYEQYF.

A few counts support this clone. This rearrangement joins TRBV29-1 to TRBJ1-1; D is possibly TRBD1 (5 bases). The CDR3 covers 15 residues. Germline CDR1 reads SQVTM; CDR2 reads ANQGSEA. V was clipped by 5 bases and J by 0 bases, with 16 bases between them. The CDR3 bases are TGCAGCGTTCTGTGGGGGGGTTCATTGAACACTGAAGCTTTCTTT. It translates to CSVLWGGSLNTEAFF.

This clone was counted between two and nine times. The chain joins TRBV19 to TRBJ2-5; 7 positions agree with TRBD2. The CDR3 runs to 14 residues. CDR1 is LNHDA, CDR2 SQIVND, per germline (reference sequence). The V segment lost 5 bases and the J segment 1 base; nucleotides outside the gene matches: 4. This CDR3 is CASSPRTSQETQYF. Here the CDR3 DNA reads TGTGCCAGTAGTCCCCGGACTAGCCAAGAGACCCAGTACTTC.

The chain links TRBV27 to TRBJ1-6; D is undetermined. The CDR3 extends over 14 amino acids. V lost 2 bases and J lost 7, with 9 bases in between. Germline CDR1 and CDR2: MNHEY and SMNVEV (reference sequence). CDR3 sequence: CASSLMTSNSPLHF. CDR3 nucleotides: TGTGCCAGCAGTTTAATGACATCCAATTCACCCCTCCACTTT.

The V and J genes are TRBV28 and TRBJ2-7; TRBD1 agrees at 8 bases. CDR1 MDHEN and CDR2 SYDVKM come from the germline V gene. The CDR3 runs to 14 residues. The V and J ends lost 5 bases and 2 bases, in that order; junction bases with no gene match: 5. DNA for the CDR3: TGTGCCAGCAGTAACAGGGGGGTGACCTACGAGCAGTACTTC. It yields the protein CASSNRGVTYEQYF.

This clone was detected a few times. V usage is TRBV19 and J usage is TRBJ2-2, with a possible D match to TRBD2 (5 bases). The CDR3 covers 14 residues. Germline V gene lookup returns CDR1 LNHDA and CDR2 SQIVND (reference sequence). Trimming cost V 2 bases and J 4 bases, with 8 bases left between them. The CDR3: CASSIIGVTGELFF. The DNA of the CDR3 is TGTGCCAGTAGTATAATCGGGGTCACCGGGGAGCTGTTTTTT. Looking up the rest from reference TRBV19 and TRBJ2-2 gives the full variable domain: DGGITQSPKYLFRKEGQNVTLSCEQNLNHDAMYWYRQDPGQGLRLIYYSQIVNDFQKGDIAEGYSVSREKKESFPLTVTSAQKNPTAFYLCASSIIGVTGELFFGEGSRLTVL.

The chain recombines TRBV19 with TRBJ2-1; 8 bases fit TRBD2. This CDR3 spans 16 amino acids. V was pared by 4 bases and J by 6 bases, with 11 bases of the junction left unmatched. Germline V gives CDR1 LNHDA, CDR2 SQIVND (reference sequence). DNA of the CDR3: TGTGCCAGTAGTAATCTAGCGGGCATCTACGGCAATGAGCAGTTCTTC. This codes for CASSNLAGIYGNEQFF.

The chain is built from TRBV11-2 and TRBJ2-1; no clear D. The CDR3 length is 16 residues. Germline V gene lookup returns CDR1 SGHAT and CDR2 FQNNGV. Trimming took off 2 bases at V and 0 bases at J, with 11 bases between the two ends. CDR3 sequence (DNA): TGTGCCAGCAGCTTACGTGGTGATAGCTCCTACAATGAGCAGTTCTTC. This gives the protein CASSLRGDSSYNEQFF.

V gene TRBV11-2 combines with J gene TRBJ2-7; 8 positions agree with TRBD1. Per the germline V gene, CDR1 is SGHAT and CDR2 is FQNNGV. The CDR3 sequence is 16 residues long. J was trimmed by 3 bases and V by 5 bases; bases with no gene match: 12. CDR3 coding DNA: TGTGCCAGCAGCCGGCCACCTGACAGGGGACTCTACGAGCAGTACTTC. Protein product: CASSRPPDRGLYEQYF.

There are a few counts of this clone. The genes are TRBV10-3 and TRBJ2-7; D may be TRBD1 or TRBD2 (5 bases each). The CDR3 is made up of 13 amino acids. V lost 8 bases to trimming and J lost 6 bases, with 17 bases between them. Looked up from germline, CDR1 is ENHRY and CDR2 is SYGVKD. The CDR3 is CAIRDGPTFEQYF. In nucleotides, the CDR3 is TGTGCCATCCGGGACGGCCCTACGTTCGAGCAGTACTTC.

The sample holds a few counts of this clone. CDR3 DNA: TGTGCCAGTAGTCGAAGCCTGTGGGGGCAGCCCCAGCATTTT. The encoded protein is CASSRSLWGQPQHF. The chain has TRBV19 and TRBJ1-5, with D maybe TRBD1 (5 bases). Germline CDR1 LNHDA, CDR2 SQIVND (reference sequence). The CDR3 loop spans 14 amino acids. Trimming cost V 5 bases and J 7 bases, with 15 bases left between them.

The genes are TRBV11-2 and TRBJ1-1; 7 bases match TRBD1. Germline CDR1 reads SGHAT; CDR2 reads FQNNGV. The CDR3 is 14 residues long. V gave up 1 base and J gave up 5 bases; unmatched junction bases: 4. The CDR3 sequence: CASSLGQDRTEAFF. The CDR3 bases are TGTGCCAGCAGCTTAGGGCAGGACAGGACTGAAGCTTTCTTT.

A few counts support this clone. V gene TRBV4-3 combines with J gene TRBJ2-2, with 8 bases that match TRBD1. The germline CDR1 and CDR2 sequences are LGHNA and YSLEER. This CDR3 has 17 amino acids. The junction had 5 bases not matched to a gene; V was cut back by 1 base and J by 1 base. CDR3 region: CASSQVGTGQNTGELFF. The CDR3 bases are TGCGCCAGCAGCCAAGTGGGGACAGGCCAGAACACCGGGGAGCTGTTTTTT.

This clone was seen more than once but under ten times. The identical CDR3 is also encoded by other nucleotide sequences in the sample. The gene calls are TRBV28 and TRBJ2-1, with a weak D call TRBD2 (6 bases). Trimming pared 3 bases from V and 5 bases from J, leaving 11 bases between. The V gene's germline CDR1 is MDHEN and CDR2 SYDVKM. The CDR3 is 14 amino acids. CDR3 in DNA: TGTGCCAGCAGTTTGCAGGGAGGAAACAATGAGCAGTTCTTC. Its protein is CASSLQGGNNEQFF.

The chain links TRBV5-4 to TRBJ2-5; D is perhaps TRBD1 (6 bases). Gene TRBJ2-7 matches the end of the DNA better, so the J call may be wrong. The CDR3 is 15 residues long. Germline-derived CDR1 and CDR2 are SGHNT and YYREEE (reference sequence). Here the CDR3 reads CASTSSRDNPYEQYF. The CDR3 bases are TGTGCCAGCACCTCCAGCCGGGACAACCCCTACGAGCAGTACTTC.

This clone was seen only a few times. The CDR3: CASGLVSGRVSYEQYF. CDR3 in DNA: TGTGCTAGTGGTTTGGTTAGCGGGAGGGTCTCCTACGAGCAGTACTTC. V is TRBV12-5 and J is TRBJ2-7; the match to TRBD2 covers 11 bases. Trimming at V came to 0 bases and at J to 0 bases, leaving 1 base not matched to a gene. In germline, CDR1 is LGHNT, CDR2 FRNRAP. This CDR3 has 16 residues.

The genes are TRBV28 and TRBJ2-7; D is undetermined. CDR3 length: 13 amino acids. Germline V gene sequence: CDR1 MDHEN, CDR2 SYDVKM. Trimming shortened V by 6 bases and J by 3 bases, and 12 bases separated the two germline ends. The DNA of the CDR3 is TGTGCCAGCAGCCTCCCCGTTTTCTACGAGCAGTACTTC. Translating it yields CASSLPVFYEQYF.